This TCR beta chain was profiled in a study of tumor-infiltrating lymphocytes in primary liver carcinoma. The length of the CDR3 is 15 residues. Germline-derived CDR1 and CDR2 are SGHRS and YFSETQ. To note about this clonotype: The junction differs from germline at one of its ends, possibly a read error.

A constant-region primer primed TCR beta cDNA synthesis from around 500 ng of total RNA. Slightly modified ARM-PCR served as the procedure for the TCR beta libraries. These libraries came from three rounds of nested multiplex PCR. In the first two PCR rounds, TRBV1-TRBV30 forward primers were paired with a C-beta reverse primer, and each round lasted roughly 9 cycles. TCRdb reanalysed the multiplex PCR reads using MiXCR and keeps one entry per CDR3 protein. The repertoire holds around 21,000 distinct CDR3 sequences, with approximately 70% as singletons. Bulk tissue was left unsorted, and RNA and DNA were co-extracted from about 21-30 mg of it.

This chain connects TRBV5-1 to TRBJ2-7, with D possibly being TRBD1 (6 bases). This sequence originates from a man in his forties or fifties with primary liver carcinoma and hepatitis B virus infection. Sequencing was done on a sample of liver tumor tissue from sampling region 1. The subset denotes: tumor region T1, superior pole. CDR3 DNA sequence: TGCGTCAGCAGCCTTACTAGGGGGAGCTCCTACGTGCAGTACTTC. Translation: CVSSLTRGSSYVQYF.